This T cell receptor (beta chain) emerged from a study of blood T cell repertoires in COVID-19. Study in general: In each case, the material was cDNA or gDNA derived from T cells, B-cell-depleted T cells, or PBMCs.

This clone was observed a few times. The authors' processing: Nucleated cell counts were estimated from reference gene primer amplification. TCRdb keeps only in-frame clones here, not all; method: immunoSEQ multiplex PCR. The V and J calls and the clone size are those of that table, but D and trimming were determined from the DNA. In the table there are approximately 220,000 clones, 84% of which are singletons. The CDR3 runs 14 residues. V shed 8 bases, J shed 0 bases, and the junction held 4 bases outside the gene matches. Germline values: CDR1 LNHDA, CDR2 SQIVND (reference sequence). The source is a woman in her sixties who had recovered from COVID-19. This chain joins TRBV19 and TRBJ1-5, with 7 nucleotides matching TRBD1. Sequenced input: peripheral blood. The CDR3 reads CASSHRGSNQPQHF. The CDR3 bases are TGTGCCAGTTCACACAGGGGTAGCAATCAGCCCCAGCATTTT.